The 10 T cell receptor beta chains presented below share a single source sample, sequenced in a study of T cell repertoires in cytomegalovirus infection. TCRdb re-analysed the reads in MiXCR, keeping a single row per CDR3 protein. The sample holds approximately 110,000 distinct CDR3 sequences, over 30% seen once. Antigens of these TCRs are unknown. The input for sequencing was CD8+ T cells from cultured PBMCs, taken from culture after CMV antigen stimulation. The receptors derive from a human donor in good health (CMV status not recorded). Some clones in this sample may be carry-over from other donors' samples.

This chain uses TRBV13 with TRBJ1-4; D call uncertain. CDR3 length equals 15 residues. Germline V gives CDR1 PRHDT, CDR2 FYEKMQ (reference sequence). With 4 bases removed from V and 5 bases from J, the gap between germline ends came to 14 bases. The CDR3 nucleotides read TGTGCCAGCAGCTCCGGTTACCCAGAGAATGAAAAACTGTTTTTT. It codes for CASSSGYPENEKLFF.

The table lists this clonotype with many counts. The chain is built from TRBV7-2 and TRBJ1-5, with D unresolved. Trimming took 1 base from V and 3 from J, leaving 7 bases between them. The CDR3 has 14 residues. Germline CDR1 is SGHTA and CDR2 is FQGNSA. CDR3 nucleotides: TGTGCCAGCAGCTTAGGTCTCAACAATCAGCCCCAGCATTTT. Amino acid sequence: CASSLGLNNQPQHF.

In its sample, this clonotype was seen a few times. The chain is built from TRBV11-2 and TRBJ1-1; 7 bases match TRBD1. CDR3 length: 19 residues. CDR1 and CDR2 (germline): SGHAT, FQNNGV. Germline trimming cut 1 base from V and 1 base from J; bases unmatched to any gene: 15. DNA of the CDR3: TGTGCCAGCAGCTTAGCCAGGGGGGCCACCGAGAGGAAGAACACTGAAGCTTTCTTT. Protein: CASSLARGATERKNTEAFF. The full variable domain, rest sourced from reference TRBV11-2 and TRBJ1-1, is EAGVAQSPRYKIIEKRQSVAFWCNPISGHATLYWYQQILGQGPKLLIQFQNNGVVDDSQLPKDRFSAERLKGVDSTLKIQPAKLEDSAVYLCASSLARGATERKNTEAFFGQGTRLTVV.

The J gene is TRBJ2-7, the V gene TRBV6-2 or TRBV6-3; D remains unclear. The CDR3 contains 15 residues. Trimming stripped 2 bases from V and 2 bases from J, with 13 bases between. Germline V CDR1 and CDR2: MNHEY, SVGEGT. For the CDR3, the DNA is TGTGCCAGCAGTTACACCGACGACGGCCCCTACGAGCAGTACTTC. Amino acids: CASSYTDDGPYEQYF.

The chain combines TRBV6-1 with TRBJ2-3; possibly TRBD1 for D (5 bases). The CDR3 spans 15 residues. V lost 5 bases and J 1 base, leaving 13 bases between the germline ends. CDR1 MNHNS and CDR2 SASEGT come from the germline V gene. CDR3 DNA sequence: TGTGCCAGCAGTTTCACAGGTTGGGGCACAGATACGCAGTATTTT. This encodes CASSFTGWGTDTQYF.

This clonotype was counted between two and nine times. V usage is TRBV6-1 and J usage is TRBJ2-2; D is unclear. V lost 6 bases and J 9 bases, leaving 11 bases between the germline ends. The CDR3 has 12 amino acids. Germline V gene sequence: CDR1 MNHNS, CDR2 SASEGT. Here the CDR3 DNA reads TGTGCCAGCAGACTTGGGCTGAGGGAGCTGTTTTTT. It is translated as CASRLGLRELFF.

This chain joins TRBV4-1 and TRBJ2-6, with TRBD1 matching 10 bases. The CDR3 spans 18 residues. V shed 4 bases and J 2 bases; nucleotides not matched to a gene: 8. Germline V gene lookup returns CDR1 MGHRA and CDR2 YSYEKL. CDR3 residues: CASSPSGTGAPGANVLTF. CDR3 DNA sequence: TGCGCCAGCAGCCCGAGCGGGACAGGGGCCCCTGGGGCCAACGTCCTGACTTTC.

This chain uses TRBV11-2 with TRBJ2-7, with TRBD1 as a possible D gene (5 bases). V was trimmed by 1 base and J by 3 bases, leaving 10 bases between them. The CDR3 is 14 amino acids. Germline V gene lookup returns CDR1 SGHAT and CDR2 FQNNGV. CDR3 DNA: TGTGCCAGCAGCTTAGGTGTGGGGCGCTACGAGCAGTACTTC. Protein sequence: CASSLGVGRYEQYF.

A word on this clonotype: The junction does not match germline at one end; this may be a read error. CDR3 residues: CASREDRQNTEAFF. In nucleotides, the CDR3 is TGTGCCAGCAGAGAGGACCGCCAGAACACTGAAGCCTTCTTT. The V gene is TRBV6-2 or TRBV6-3, the J gene TRBJ1-1, with no clear D. Germline lookup yields CDR1 MNHEY and CDR2 SVGEGT. CDR3 size: 14 residues.

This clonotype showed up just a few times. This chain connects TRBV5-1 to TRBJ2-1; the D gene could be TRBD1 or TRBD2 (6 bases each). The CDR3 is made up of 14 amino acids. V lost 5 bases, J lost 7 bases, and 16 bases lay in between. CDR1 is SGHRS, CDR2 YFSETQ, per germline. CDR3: CASSLRGAPNEQFF. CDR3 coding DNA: TGCGCCAGCAGTTTAAGGGGGGCCCCAAATGAGCAGTTCTTC.